This T cell receptor (beta chain) comes out of a study of OX40 agonist ivuxolimab in advanced cancers. About the study as a whole: Ivuxolimab was an agonistic, fully human IgG2 monoclonal antibody directed against OX40 (CD134), a costimulatory receptor. The monotherapy dose-escalation portion (N = 52 patients) of the phase I ivuxolimab trial is reported in the paper. Prior anti-PD-1, anti-PD-L1 or anti-CTLA-4 therapy was permitted, and checkpoint inhibitors had been received by about 37% of dose-escalation patients. Of the 50 to 55 patients in dose escalation, some 19 had hepatocellular carcinoma, about 15 had melanoma, 9 had renal cell carcinoma and 9 had head and neck cancer. A male proportion of almost 85% and a mean age of roughly 55 years, ranging from about 20 to 85, were recorded for the dose-escalation cohort. The purpose of peripheral TCRbeta sequencing was to test whether ivuxolimab changed TCR sequence diversity and led to clonal T-cell expansion. Partial responses occurred in three dose-escalation patients, of whom one had hepatocellular carcinoma and two had cutaneous melanoma. Intravenous ivuxolimab was administered to patients every 2 weeks at six dose levels: 0.01, 0.1, 0.3, 1.5, 3 and 10 mg/kg.

For sequencing of the TCRbeta CDR3 region, genomic DNA was extracted from the sorted cells. The immunoSEQ Assay was used to sequence the TCRbeta CDR3 regions. What TCRdb holds here is the immuneACCESS table cut down to in-frame rearrangements. Part of the clones is not present; checked against another copy, under half of the missing clones reflect an unresolved V gene, and the others are unexplained. Counted in this sample were tens of thousands of clones; roughly 84% of them appeared once. Clones ranked in the top ten supply roughly 1.9% of the sample. The trial excluded patients who had a history of autoimmune disease or were on systemic immunosuppression. Peripheral blood for TCR sequencing was collected from all dose cohorts at baseline, on cycle 4 day 1, and on cycle 7 day 1. The samples were drawn from a first-in-human, open-label, multicenter phase I dose-escalation trial of ivuxolimab. Adults with locally advanced or metastatic head and neck squamous cell, hepatocellular, melanoma or renal cell carcinoma were enrolled in the trial. CD4+ and CD8+ T cells were sorted separately from peripheral blood before TCR sequencing.

The full study reports these points: Low levels of normalized T-cell clonal expansion were also seen in some patients who did not respond. In partial responders in the 0.1-3.0 mg/kg groups, normalized peripheral clonal expansion was found to be among the lowest, especially among CD8+ T cells. At doses from 0.1 to 3.0 mg/kg, clonal expansion was seen in both CD4+ and CD8+ blood T cells between baseline and week 6. Antigen specificity was not determined for the clonally expanded peripheral T cells. After ivuxolimab, expanded clones were on average more numerous among CD8+ T cells than among CD4+ T cells.

For this clone: It lacks a known antigen. No much larger clone exists at a distance of one base, and base qualities are not known.

V loses 4 bases, J loses 6 bases, and the germline ends lie 13 bases apart. The germline V gene (reference sequence) provides CDR1 LNHNV and CDR2 YYDKDF. Inclusive of the bounding cysteine and phenylalanine, the CDR3 is 13 residues long. The entry retains the CDR3 DNA only, 39 bases that are in frame from base 1. The material was CD4+ or CD8+ T cells sorted from blood, obtained in a trial of the OX40 agonist ivuxolimab. The rearranged segments are TRBV15 and TRBJ2-7; the D gene is perhaps TRBD2, from 6 matching bases. The sequence derives from an adult with an advanced solid tumor such as melanoma, head and neck, liver or kidney cancer. The CDR3: CATSKERRGEQYF. The base sequence is TGTGCCACCAGCAAAGAAAGGAGGGGCGAGCAGTACTTC.